A single T cell receptor beta chain is shown here with its context. There is no known antigen for this receptor. Base-call qualities are not available, and no considerably larger clone is one nucleotide away. Trimming removed 0 bases from V and 7 bases from J, leaving 28 bases between the germline ends. Looking up the germline V gene yields CDR1 MGHRA and CDR2 YSYEKL. There are 20 amino acids in the CDR3, from cysteine to phenylalanine inclusive. The CDR3 DNA has 60 bases and is translated from base 1. The sample originates from a study of cytomegalovirus exposure and HLA in healthy donors (dated by TCRdb to about 2017). The study in broad terms: In an earlier analysis of around 540 of the donors, less than 350 Gb of sequence data and 90 million to 120 million unique TCR beta sequences from roughly 180 million T cells were reported. A later genetic analysis took genome-wide SNP genotypes for about 65% of the 666 donors and used that subset as a discovery cohort. All discovery cohort repertoires had been generated on a single sequencing platform. In addition to the first cohort of approximately 670 subjects, a separate validation cohort of approximately 130 different subjects was used. Roughly 300 gigabases of sequencing data and tens of millions of unique TCR sequences made up an early release that covered 640 HLA-typed donors. Among over 350 genotyped donors of the cohort, an average of approximately 240,000 unique TCR beta nucleotide sequences were sequenced per donor, 15% to 20% of them non-productive. To decide whether each TCR beta V gene segment behaved as functional or pseudogenic, an earlier analysis of approximately 600 of the donors relied on high-throughput TCR beta sequencing. Alongside the repertoire data, information on donor age, sex, ethnicity and CMV serostatus was compiled. The genetic ancestry cluster associated with self-reported Caucasian donors included 70% to 85% of the 300 to 450 genotyped donors. The study aimed to test whether cataloging public T cell receptors could reveal signatures of past pathogen exposure. In a later analysis, previously published TCR beta repertoires from 670 or so donors were re-analyzed and high-resolution HLA genotyping was added so that TCR occurrence patterns could be studied. Typing coverage differed by locus: A, B, C, DRB1 and DQB1 were typed in roughly 620-640 donors, DQA1 in about 500, DPA1 in roughly 590, and DPB1 in just under 490. Class I and class II HLA loci were covered by the typing at four-digit resolution. In the later analysis, no new phenotypic data were used to find candidate immune exposures; instead, reliance was placed on TCR beta sequences and their occurrence across donors. The study used immunosequencing to profile the T cell repertoires of 600 to 850 subjects and linked those repertoires to cytomegalovirus serostatus. High-throughput TCR immunosequencing, statistical association of individual TCRs with disease status, and machine learning were combined to predict cytomegalovirus infection status. Roughly five DR-DQ haplotypes were handled as single units for association and clustering because linkage in the cohort was strong. Study-wide conclusions, independent of this receptor: While some public TCRs were present in many individuals, most TCR sequences turned up only very rarely across donors. A cluster of highly shared sequence variants was judged likely to represent a technical artifact of the sequencing pipeline. In a later analysis, around 17,000 TCR beta sequences were associated with specific HLA alleles at a false discovery rate of 0.05. According to a later analysis, parvovirus B19, influenza, CMV and Epstein-Barr virus appeared linked to several top co-occurrence clusters. Broadly in line with IMGT annotations, most TCR beta V segments showed up in productive rearrangements about 90% or about 30% of the time in an earlier analysis of under 700 of the donors. V-gene and J-gene trimming of TCR beta chains was associated with a missense DCLRE1C variant in a later genetic analysis, and the association was replicated in an independent cohort. Because HLA typing was unavailable for some donors at each locus, only the typed subset was used in association tests. A later analysis found that most CMV-associated TCR beta chains appeared HLA-restricted, with HLA associations seemingly driven largely by CMV exposure. In this cohort, only TCR beta chains were sequenced, and detectable features were limited by the absence of alpha or paired-chain data. The authors suggested that the approach could potentially be generalized to other disease states and immunological phenotypes. A few of the identified cytomegalovirus-associated TCR beta chains were confirmed in vitro to be specific for cytomegalovirus antigens. Assigning TCR associations to individual alleles was difficult when HLA alleles, especially DR and DQ, strongly co-occurred. For the cohort, immune exposure information was limited to CMV serostatus. Roughly uniform sequencing depth across donors was assumed in presence/absence analyses, although this assumption may not hold. In a later analysis, HLA-associated TCR beta chains were found to be more clonally expanded and to have lower generation probabilities than equally common non-associated chains. A later analysis found that TCR association rates varied across HLA loci, with DRB1 alleles showing the most associated TCRs and HLA-C alleles the fewest. In the study, around 150 TCR beta chains were listed as associated with cytomegalovirus. Cytomegalovirus status was reported to be diagnosed by the classifier with high specificity and sensitivity in both the original and validation cohorts. Some IMGT-functional V segments, including TRBV6-2 and TRBV6-3, could not be told apart with the 87-base-pair reads, so those segments were excluded. Because counts were too low, some 17 rarely observed V segments, including chromosome 9 orphons, were left out of the earlier analysis of several hundred of the donors. In a later genetic analysis, fewer N-insertions in productive TCRs were reported among donors in an Asian-associated ancestry cluster than the roughly 670-donor mean. Correlated functional status among segregating V segments might be attributable to linkage disequilibrium, but an unknown experimental factor could not be ruled out. A further reported finding was that TCR beta sequences accurately predicted the HLA-A and HLA-B alleles for most subjects in the first cohort.

Library preparation was by the immunoSEQ multiplex PCR assay. The multiplex PCR relied on a mix of 60 forward primers for TCR Vbeta segments and 13 reverse primers for TCR Jbeta segments. The CDR3 region of rearranged TCR beta genes was amplified from genomic DNA by a multiplex PCR assay. The Illumina HiSeq System was used to sequence the amplified TCR beta libraries as 87-base-pair reads. From the authors' description of their analysis: In a later analysis, roughly 80 million unique TCR beta chains were counted across the approximately 620 repertoires, and roughly 11 million of these chains were shared by at least two donors. Raw reads were error-corrected and collapsed into unique sequences with a nearest-neighbor algorithm that merged closely related sequences to remove PCR and sequencing errors. V, D and J gene segments were assigned by aligning CDR3 sequences to IMGT reference sequences. Each retained sequence needed at least a six-nucleotide match to both a V gene segment and a J gene segment. Rearrangements were called productive when the CDR3 lacked stop codons and stayed in frame with V and J; all others were non-productive. CDR3 was defined by IMGT convention, running from the second conserved V-encoded cysteine to the conserved J-encoded phenylalanine. The earlier analysis of about 640 of the donors excluded any sequence lacking an unambiguous match to a single V gene segment. An earlier analysis of fewer than 750 of the donors classified V segments as functional when productive rearrangements were above 56.7% and as segregating when the standard deviation between donors was above 5%. To diagnose cytomegalovirus status from the catalog of TCR beta chain sequences, a statistical classification framework was built. In a later analysis, TCR nucleotide sequences were compared against IMGT/GENE-DB human TR gene sequences so that V and J genes could be assigned. Using the TCRdist pipeline, a later analysis assigned CDR3 sequences along with most-parsimonious VDJ recombination scenarios. In a later analysis, each TCR beta chain was defined by its CDR3 amino acid sequence together with its V-gene family, and reads without a unique V-gene family were excluded. To address suspected cross-contamination and a sequencing artifact, a later analysis removed roughly 580 highly shared, low-generation-probability nucleotide sequences. In a later analysis, a clonal expansion index for each public chain was calculated from normalized within-repertoire ranks of inferred template counts. A later analysis computed generation probabilities with a VDJ recombination model fitted to out-of-frame rearrangements, and checked the results against IGoR. In a later analysis, TCR-TCR, TCR-HLA and TCR-CMV co-occurrence was scored with hypergeometric tests, and a repertoire-size bias correction was applied to TCR pairs. In a later analysis, false discovery rates were estimated by permuting HLA or CMV assignments 20 times. In a later analysis, co-occurring TCRs were grouped with DBSCAN, and TCRdist sequence similarity was added when clustering was performed within HLA-allele-positive subsets. Co-occurrence clustering excluded repertoires with fewer than 30,000 or more than 120,000 public chains, plus five with anomalous nucleotide sharing. The table was pulled from immuneACCESS by TCRdb, which kept in-frame rearrangements only. Such tables lose some clones; where checked, under half of the loss comes from unresolved V genes, and the rest has no known cause. From that table come the V and J calls and clone size; the DNA was used to work out D and trimming. Here the sample has approximately 180,000 clones; around 78% occur a single time. Of the sample, around 13% falls within the top ten clones.

The cohort was made up of 500 to 800 healthy bone marrow donors. At the time of sampling, every cohort member was nominally healthy, though immune exposures that went unrecorded were likely present. The donor was CMV seropositive and belonged to the group of 270 or so seropositive cohort members. Each donor provided a peripheral blood sample, and peripheral blood mononuclear cells were used for TCR beta sequencing. The Qiagen DNeasy Blood Extraction Kit was used to extract genomic DNA from the blood cell samples. This receptor was identified in a woman in her forties or fifties in good health and CMV-seropositive. Input material: PBMCs. Rearrangement joined TRBV4-1 to TRBJ2-1; possibly the D gene is TRBD2, per 6 matching bases. CDR3 region: CASSQDYVGLSGTPDNEQFF. The DNA sequence follows: TGCGCCAGCAGCCAAGATTACGTGGGTCTTTCCGGGACTCCCGATAATGAGCAGTTCTTC.